These 7 T cell receptor beta chains were all obtained from the same sample, sequenced in a study of cytomegalovirus exposure and HLA in healthy donors. Vbeta (60) and Jbeta (13) primers were used in the PCR. The data were produced by immunoSEQ multiplex PCR, yet TCRdb's version contains in-frame clones alone and is incomplete. The sample consists of some 130,000 clones, approximately 89% of them appearing once. Specimen: PBMCs. These receptors came from a young woman in good health and CMV-seropositive.

The chain combines TRBV9 with TRBJ1-1; D is possibly TRBD1 (6 bases). V lost 4 bases and J lost 3, with 16 bases in between. The CDR3 covers 15 residues. CDR1 is SGDLS, CDR2 YYNGEE, per germline. The CDR3 region has the DNA TGTGCCAGCAGCCCACAGGGAAGCGGGGACACTGAAGCTTTCTTT. This gives the protein CASSPQGSGDTEAFF.

The V gene is TRBV10-3, the J gene TRBJ2-5; TRBD1 matches 7 bases. The length of the CDR3 is 16 residues. The J segment lost 3 bases and the V segment lost 6 bases, leaving 13 bases of the junction unmatched. CDR1 and CDR2 (germline): ENHRY, SYGVKD. The CDR3 DNA is TGTGCCATCAGCTCCTCACTAGGGACAGTAGAAGAGACCCAGTACTTC. This codes for CAISSSLGTVEETQYF.

The gene calls are TRBV20-1 and TRBJ2-2, with D possibly TRBD2 on 5 matching bases. Germline V CDR1 and CDR2: DFQATT, SNEGSKA (reference sequence). The CDR3 has 11 residues. The V end lost 3 bases, the J end lost 8 bases, and 7 bases lay between the germline ends. In DNA, the CDR3 is TGCAGTGCTAGGCGAGGGGGGGAGCTGTTTTTT. This sequence encodes CSARRGGELFF.

The V call is TRBV7-2, the J call TRBJ1-2; 9 nucleotides align to TRBD1. The CDR3 sequence is 18 residues long. V shed 3 bases and J 8 bases; nucleotides not matched to a gene: 19. Germline V lookup: CDR1 SGHTA, CDR2 FQGNSA. CDR3 in amino acids: CASSFTSLGHRGREGYTF. CDR3 DNA: TGTGCCAGCAGCTTCACCTCTCTGGGACACAGGGGGCGAGAGGGCTACACCTTC.

This chain links TRBV5-1 with TRBJ2-5; no firm D call. The CDR3 covers 14 residues. V was shortened by 4 bases and J by 3 bases, with 13 bases between the two germline ends. Germline-derived CDR1 and CDR2 are SGHRS and YFSETQ. The CDR3 loop reads CASSPVQSKETQYF. The CDR3 bases are TGCGCCAGCAGCCCTGTCCAGTCGAAAGAGACCCAGTACTTC.

The genes are TRBV5-1 and TRBJ2-7, with TRBD2 as a possible D gene (7 bases). The CDR3 sequence is 14 residues long. Per germline, CDR1 SGHRS and CDR2 YFSETQ. V lost 3 bases and J lost 5, with 15 bases in between. The CDR3 sequence: CASSSDRGADEQYF. CDR3 in DNA: TGCGCCAGCAGCTCGGATCGGGGGGCGGACGAGCAGTACTTC.

This rearrangement joins TRBV2 to TRBJ2-5; maybe TRBD1 (6 bases). The V end lost 2 bases, the J end lost 4 bases, and 11 bases lay between the germline ends. Looked up from germline, CDR1 is SNHLY and CDR2 is FYNNEI. The CDR3 extends over 14 amino acids. CDR3 in amino acids: CASSEPRGSETQYF. CDR3 DNA: TGTGCCAGCAGTGAACCCAGGGGATCAGAGACCCAGTACTTC.